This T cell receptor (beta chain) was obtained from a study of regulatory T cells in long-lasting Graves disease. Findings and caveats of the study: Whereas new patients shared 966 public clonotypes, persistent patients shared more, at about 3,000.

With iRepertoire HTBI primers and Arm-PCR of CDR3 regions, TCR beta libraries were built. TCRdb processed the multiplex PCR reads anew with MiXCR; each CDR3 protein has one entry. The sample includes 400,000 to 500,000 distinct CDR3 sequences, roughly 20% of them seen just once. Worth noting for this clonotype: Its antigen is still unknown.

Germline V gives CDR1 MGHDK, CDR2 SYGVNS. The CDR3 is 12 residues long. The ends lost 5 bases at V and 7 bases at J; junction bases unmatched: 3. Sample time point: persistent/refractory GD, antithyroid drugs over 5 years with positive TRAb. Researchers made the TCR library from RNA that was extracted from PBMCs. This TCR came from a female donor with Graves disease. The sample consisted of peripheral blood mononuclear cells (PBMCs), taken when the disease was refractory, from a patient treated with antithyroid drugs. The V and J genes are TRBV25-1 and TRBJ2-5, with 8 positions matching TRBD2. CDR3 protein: CASSYGRGTQYF. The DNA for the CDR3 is TGTGCCAGCAGTTACGGGAGGGGGACCCAGTACTTC.